These 12 T cell receptor beta chains originate from one sample sequenced in a study of neurological immune-mediated disorders. TCRdb re-analysed the 5' RACE reads in MiXCR, keeping a single row per CDR3 protein. The sample includes under 70,000 distinct CDR3 sequences, roughly 5.5% of them seen just once. Material: PBMCs. The receptors were sampled from a woman aged 25 to 39 with multiple sclerosis.

This clonotype was detected ten times or more. V usage is TRBV10-3 and J usage is TRBJ2-5; 10 bases match TRBD2. The CDR3 runs to 14 residues. The J segment lost 4 bases and the V segment lost 6 bases, leaving 5 bases of the junction unmatched. The germline V gene has CDR1 ENHRY and CDR2 SYGVKD. The CDR3, as DNA: TGTGCCATCAGACCCAGCGGGGGGGCAGAGACCCAGTACTTC. Its translation: CAIRPSGGAETQYF.

The chain joins TRBV7-6 to TRBJ1-2; 8 nucleotides agree with TRBD1. Germline V lookup: CDR1 SGHVS, CDR2 FNYEAQ. With V trimmed by 5 bases and J by 6 bases, 8 bases remained unmatched. The CDR3 sequence is 14 residues long. The CDR3 reads CASSPLQGAHGYTF. In DNA, the CDR3 is TGTGCCAGCAGCCCTCTTCAGGGGGCGCATGGCTACACCTTC.

Ten or more counts support this clonotype. The chain links TRBV29-1 to TRBJ2-4; D uncertain. Germline lookup yields CDR1 SQVTM and CDR2 ANQGSEA. CDR3 length equals 10 residues. V was shortened by 4 bases and J by 6 bases, with 4 bases between the two germline ends. In DNA form, the CDR3 reads TGCAGCGTTGTGGCAAACATTCAGTACTTC. This translates into CSVVANIQYF.

This clonotype has ten or more counts. The genes are TRBV29-1 and TRBJ2-3, with D perhaps matching TRBD1 (6 bases). There are 17 residues in the CDR3. Trimming stripped 3 bases from V and 4 bases from J, with 23 bases between. CDR1 and CDR2 (germline): SQVTM, ANQGSEA. The CDR3 loop is CSVDAPITTGFPDTQYF. The CDR3 bases are TGCAGCGTTGATGCCCCCATAACGACAGGTTTCCCAGATACGCAGTATTTT.

Comments on this clonotype: Since a much larger clone is just one base distant, this may be a read error. This sequence joins TRBV24-1 and TRBJ2-3; D call uncertain. The CDR3 loop spans 14 amino acids. Trimming shortened V by 3 bases and J by 0 bases, and 6 bases separated the two germline ends. From germline, CDR1 is KGHDR and CDR2 SFDVKD. The CDR3 DNA reads TGTGCCACCAGTGATGTGGAAAGCACAGATACGCAGTATTTT. Translation gives CATSDVESTDTQYF.

This clonotype occurred a few times. This chain connects TRBV4-1 to TRBJ2-2; D is unclear. This CDR3 contains 14 residues. Trimming pared 0 bases from V and 7 bases from J, leaving 9 bases between. Germline V gene data show CDR1 as MGHRA and CDR2 as YSYEKL. DNA for the CDR3: TGCGCCAGCAGCCAAGAGGGAACCATCGGGGAGCTGTTTTTT. Translated: CASSQEGTIGELFF.

This clonotype was picked up many times. J is TRBJ2-6 and V is TRBV6-6; 8 nucleotides match TRBD1. The V gene's germline CDR1 is MNHNY and CDR2 SVGAGI (reference sequence). The CDR3 sequence is 19 residues long. Trimming at V came to 4 bases and at J to 1 base, leaving 12 bases not matched to a gene. As DNA, the CDR3 is TGTGCCAGCAGTTCGCAACCGGGACAGGCCCTTTCTGGGGCCAACGTCCTGACTTTC. Translation: CASSSQPGQALSGANVLTF.

This clonotype was seen a few times. J is TRBJ1-2 and V is TRBV11-2, with D uncertain. Germline CDR1 is SGHAT and CDR2 is FQNNGV. V was shortened by 0 bases and J by 9 bases, with 17 bases between the two germline ends. The CDR3 contains 15 residues. The chain's CDR3 is CASSLESLFTNSYTF. The DNA for the CDR3 is TGTGCCAGCAGCTTAGAGTCTCTTTTTACAAACAGCTACACCTTC.

There are many counts of this clonotype. One end of the junction fails to match germline, which may point to a read error. CDR3: CASSKDSQVRPQHF. The DNA for the CDR3 is TGTGCCAGCAGCAAAGACAGCCAGGTCCGGCCCCAGCATTTT. The chain links TRBV3-1 to TRBJ1-5; D is possibly TRBD1 (5 bases). The CDR3 covers 14 residues. The germline CDR1 and CDR2 sequences are LGHDT and YNNKEL (reference sequence). The complete variable domain, with remaining parts taken from reference TRBV3-1 and TRBJ1-5, reads DTAVSQTPKYLVTQMGNDKSIKCEQNLGHDTMYWYKQDSKKFLKIMFSYNNKELIINETVPNRFSPKSPDKAHLNLHINSLELGDSAVYFCASSKDSQVRPQHFGDGTRLSIL.

The table lists this clonotype with many counts. The CDR3 loop is CASSLAQAPLEGQPQHF. As DNA, the CDR3 is TGTGCCAGCAGTTTAGCGCAGGCCCCACTGGAGGGTCAGCCCCAGCATTTT. The V call is TRBV28, the J call TRBJ1-5; no reliable D call. V lost 2 bases and J 6 bases, leaving 20 bases between the germline ends. Germline lookup yields CDR1 MDHEN and CDR2 SYDVKM. The CDR3 extends over 17 amino acids.

This clonotype was counted many times. The genes are TRBV29-1 and TRBJ1-1, with 7 positions matching TRBD1. The CDR3 extends over 13 amino acids. J lost 6 bases, V lost 5 bases, and 9 bases had no gene match. Germline V gives CDR1 SQVTM, CDR2 ANQGSEA. Here the CDR3 reads CSVSGKTGAEAFF. The CDR3 coding sequence is TGCAGCGTTTCAGGGAAAACAGGGGCTGAAGCTTTCTTT.

The sample holds many counts of this clonotype. The V and J genes are TRBV12-3 or TRBV12-4 and TRBJ1-5; tentative D call: TRBD1 (6 bases). The CDR3 length is 16 residues. V lost 5 bases to trimming and J lost 2 bases, with 16 bases between them. CDR3 sequence reads: CASSGGGGLGNQPQHF. CDR3 bases: TGTGCCAGCAGTGGTGGTGGGGGCTTGGGCAATCAGCCCCAGCATTTT.